These T cell receptor beta chains were read from a single sample in a study of PD-L1 blockade in urothelial cancer. This table comes from immunoSEQ multiplex PCR, and its TCRdb copy is limited to in-frame clones, with some not included. This table has around 56,000 clones, around 84% appearing once. Sequencing was performed on PBMCs, taken around atezolizumab (anti-PD-L1) treatment. Receptor source: a man in his forties or fifties with urothelial cancer. Each CDR3 is given with its conserved first and last residue. A D gene is named only where the DNA matches it firmly. Where a row states a size, it is once, few, many or the class of an expanded clone; other rows omit it.

CDR3 DNA: TGTGCCAGCAGCGGACCGGACAGTCCCTTTTCGGATGAGCAGTTCTTC; CDR3 protein: CASSGPDSPFSDEQFF; clone size: NA; D gene: NA; J gene: TRBJ2-1; V gene: TRBV5-4
CDR3 DNA: TGTGCCACTTCCCGGGACTCCCGCTCTGGGGCCAACGTCCTGACTTTC; CDR3 protein: CATSRDSRSGANVLTF; clone size: NA; D gene: NA; J gene: TRBJ2-6; V gene: TRBV15
CDR3 DNA: TGTGCCAGCAGCGTAGGGGGGGATCGAGGGAACCCCTACGAGCAGTACTTC; CDR3 protein: CASSVGGDRGNPYEQYF; clone size: NA; D gene: NA; J gene: TRBJ2-7; V gene: TRBV9
CDR3 DNA: TGTGCCAGCAGATGGGACAGCTCTGGCTACACCTTC; CDR3 protein: CASRWDSSGYTF; clone size: medium-sized; D gene: TRBD1; J gene: TRBJ1-2; V gene: TRBV6-1
CDR3 DNA: TGTGCCAGCAGTGTGCGGGAGACCCAGTACTTC; CDR3 protein: CASSVRETQYF; clone size: NA; D gene: NA; J gene: TRBJ2-5; V gene: TRBV2
CDR3 DNA: TGTGCCAGCAGCGCGAGGGCAGCAACTAATGAAAAACTGTTTTTT; CDR3 protein: CASSARAATNEKLFF; clone size: NA; D gene: NA; J gene: TRBJ1-4; V gene: TRBV9
CDR3 DNA: TGTGCCAGCAGCGCTTTCCGGGGCCAAGAGACCCAGTACTTC; CDR3 protein: CASSAFRGQETQYF; clone size: NA; D gene: NA; J gene: TRBJ2-5; V gene: TRBV7-2
CDR3 DNA: TGTGCCAGCAGTTATGAGGGTAGTCAGCCCCAGCATTTT; CDR3 protein: CASSYEGSQPQHF; clone size: NA; D gene: NA; J gene: TRBJ1-5; V gene: TRBV6-6
CDR3 DNA: TGTGCCAGCAGGCGGAGGACAGGGGAAAACAATCAGCCCCAGCATTTT; CDR3 protein: CASRRRTGENNQPQHF; clone size: medium-sized; D gene: TRBD1; J gene: TRBJ1-5; V gene: TRBV28
CDR3 DNA: TGTGCCAGCAGCTTGAAATTTAGGGGTCCCTACGAGCAGTACTTC; CDR3 protein: CASSLKFRGPYEQYF; clone size: once; D gene: NA; J gene: TRBJ2-7; V gene: TRBV5-6
CDR3 DNA: TGTGCCAGCAGTGAAAGGGGACCCGGGCGGGGGGGTGTTAGCAATCAGCCCCAGCATTTT; CDR3 protein: CASSERGPGRGGVSNQPQHF; clone size: once; D gene: NA; J gene: TRBJ1-5; V gene: TRBV6-1
CDR3 DNA: TGTGCCAGCAGCCAACAGGGGGCCAATCAGCCCCAGCATTTT; CDR3 protein: CASSQQGANQPQHF; clone size: few; D gene: TRBD1; J gene: TRBJ1-5; V gene: TRBV7-9
CDR3 DNA: TGTGCCAGCAGTGTAAATCTAGCGGGAGTAAGTGAGCAGTTCTTC; CDR3 protein: CASSVNLAGVSEQFF; clone size: NA; D gene: TRBD2; J gene: TRBJ2-1; V gene: TRBV2
CDR3 DNA: TGTGCCAGCAGCTTAGGTACGGGGAACACTGAAGCTTTCTTT; CDR3 protein: CASSLGTGNTEAFF; clone size: NA; D gene: NA; J gene: TRBJ1-1; V gene: TRBV7-2
CDR3 DNA: TGTGCCAGCAGTTTATCTGGCGGGAGTTCTATCTACGAGCAGTACTTC; CDR3 protein: CASSLSGGSSIYEQYF; clone size: NA; D gene: TRBD2; J gene: TRBJ2-7; V gene: TRBV27
CDR3 DNA: TGTGCCAGCAGCTTAGTGGGTAGCGGGATCAGCACAGATACGCAGTATTTT; CDR3 protein: CASSLVGSGISTDTQYF; clone size: NA; D gene: TRBD2; J gene: TRBJ2-3; V gene: TRBV7-6
CDR3 DNA: TGTGCCATCAGCCGGGACAGGGTTAATCAGCCCCAGCATTTT; CDR3 protein: CAISRDRVNQPQHF; clone size: NA; D gene: TRBD1; J gene: TRBJ1-5; V gene: TRBV10-3
CDR3 DNA: TGTGCCACTGAGGGCCATTCTGGAAACACCATATATTTT; CDR3 protein: CATEGHSGNTIYF; clone size: NA; D gene: NA; J gene: TRBJ1-3; V gene: TRBV19
CDR3 DNA: TGTGCCTGGAGTTCAGGGGGGACTAATGAAAAACTGTTTTTT; CDR3 protein: CAWSSGGTNEKLFF; clone size: NA; D gene: TRBD1; J gene: TRBJ1-4; V gene: TRBV30
CDR3 DNA: TGTGCCAGTAGTAAGGGACTTGGAACGCGATACGAGCAGTACTTC; CDR3 protein: CASSKGLGTRYEQYF; clone size: NA; D gene: NA; J gene: TRBJ2-7; V gene: TRBV19
CDR3 DNA: TGTGCCAGCAGCATTGCGCGGGGGCGGCAGACCCAGTACTTC; CDR3 protein: CASSIARGRQTQYF; clone size: NA; D gene: NA; J gene: TRBJ2-5; V gene: TRBV28
CDR3 DNA: TGCGCCAGCAGCTTGCAACTAGCGGGAGAGGCTACGCAGTATTTT; CDR3 protein: CASSLQLAGEATQYF; clone size: NA; D gene: TRBD2; J gene: TRBJ2-3; V gene: TRBV5-1
CDR3 DNA: TGTGCCAGCAACGTTCCGAGGGTACGCACTGAAGCTTTCTTT; CDR3 protein: CASNVPRVRTEAFF; clone size: NA; D gene: NA; J gene: TRBJ1-1; V gene: TRBV28
CDR3 DNA: TGTGCCAGCAGTGCCTACAGGGACCCCTATGGCTACACCTTC; CDR3 protein: CASSAYRDPYGYTF; clone size: NA; D gene: NA; J gene: TRBJ1-2; V gene: TRBV6-5
CDR3 DNA: TGTGCCAGCAGCCCCGGACAGGACCAAGAGACCCAGTACTTC; CDR3 protein: CASSPGQDQETQYF; clone size: NA; D gene: TRBD1; J gene: TRBJ2-5; V gene: TRBV11-3
CDR3 DNA: TGTGCCAGCAGCTCCGATAGCGGGAGCTCCTACAATGAGCAGTTCTTC; CDR3 protein: CASSSDSGSSYNEQFF; clone size: NA; D gene: TRBD2; J gene: TRBJ2-1; V gene: TRBV7-3
CDR3 DNA: TGTGCCAGCAGCCAAGATCCAGGAGCGGCTTTCGATACGCAGTATTTT; CDR3 protein: CASSQDPGAAFDTQYF; clone size: NA; D gene: NA; J gene: TRBJ2-3; V gene: TRBV4-2
CDR3 DNA: TGTGCCAGCAGCCAAGGACAGTACTATGGCTACACCTTC; CDR3 protein: CASSQGQYYGYTF; clone size: NA; D gene: NA; J gene: TRBJ1-2; V gene: TRBV14
CDR3 DNA: TGTGCCAGCAGTTTAGGGAGAAAGACCCAGTACTTC; CDR3 protein: CASSLGRKTQYF; clone size: NA; D gene: NA; J gene: TRBJ2-5; V gene: TRBV28
CDR3 DNA: TGTGCCAGCAGCTTAACGGGCGGGAGCTCCTATAATTCACCCCTCCACTTT; CDR3 protein: CASSLTGGSSYNSPLHF; clone size: NA; D gene: NA; J gene: TRBJ1-6; V gene: TRBV13
CDR3 DNA: TGCGCCAGCAGCACCCAGGAGGGGGGGTCTGGGGCCAACGTCCTGACTTTC; CDR3 protein: CASSTQEGGSGANVLTF; clone size: NA; D gene: NA; J gene: TRBJ2-6; V gene: TRBV5-1
CDR3 DNA: TGTGCCACCAGCAGATCAGGTCGCTACAATGAGCAGTTCTTC; CDR3 protein: CATSRSGRYNEQFF; clone size: NA; D gene: NA; J gene: TRBJ2-1; V gene: TRBV15
CDR3 DNA: TGTGCCAGCAGCCTCGGACTAGCGGAAAGCTCCTACGAGCAGTACTTC; CDR3 protein: CASSLGLAESSYEQYF; clone size: NA; D gene: TRBD2; J gene: TRBJ2-7; V gene: TRBV5-8
CDR3 DNA: TGTGCCAGCAGCCTCGCTAGCGGGGCGAACACCGGGGAGCTGTTTTTT; CDR3 protein: CASSLASGANTGELFF; clone size: NA; D gene: TRBD2; J gene: TRBJ2-2; V gene: TRBV4-2
CDR3 DNA: TGCGCCAGCAGCCCCGGAGACGGGAGCGGGGTAGATACGCAGTATTTT; CDR3 protein: CASSPGDGSGVDTQYF; clone size: NA; D gene: TRBD2; J gene: TRBJ2-3; V gene: TRBV5-1
CDR3 DNA: TGTGCCAGCAGCAGACAGGGATACGAGCAGTACTTC; CDR3 protein: CASSRQGYEQYF; clone size: once; D gene: TRBD1; J gene: TRBJ2-7; V gene: TRBV5-6
CDR3 DNA: TGTGCCAGCAGTTTGACAGTAGCCAAAAACATTCAGTACTTC; CDR3 protein: CASSLTVAKNIQYF; clone size: NA; D gene: NA; J gene: TRBJ2-4; V gene: TRBV27
CDR3 DNA: TGTGCCAGCAGCGTAGGGCCCTACGAGCAGTACTTC; CDR3 protein: CASSVGPYEQYF; clone size: NA; D gene: NA; J gene: TRBJ2-7; V gene: TRBV9
CDR3 DNA: TGTGCCAGCAGCTTTCGGGAGAAGTGTGCTAGCACAGATACGCAGTATTTT; CDR3 protein: CASSFREKCASTDTQYF; clone size: NA; D gene: NA; J gene: TRBJ2-3; V gene: TRBV12-1
CDR3 DNA: TGTGCCAGCAGCCTGGCAGGGCCAAACACCGGGGAGCTGTTTTTT; CDR3 protein: CASSLAGPNTGELFF; clone size: NA; D gene: NA; J gene: TRBJ2-2; V gene: TRBV4-2
CDR3 DNA: TGTGCCACCGCGGTCCTCCCCGACACCGGGGAGCTGTTTTTT; CDR3 protein: CATAVLPDTGELFF; clone size: NA; D gene: NA; J gene: TRBJ2-2; V gene: TRBV10-3